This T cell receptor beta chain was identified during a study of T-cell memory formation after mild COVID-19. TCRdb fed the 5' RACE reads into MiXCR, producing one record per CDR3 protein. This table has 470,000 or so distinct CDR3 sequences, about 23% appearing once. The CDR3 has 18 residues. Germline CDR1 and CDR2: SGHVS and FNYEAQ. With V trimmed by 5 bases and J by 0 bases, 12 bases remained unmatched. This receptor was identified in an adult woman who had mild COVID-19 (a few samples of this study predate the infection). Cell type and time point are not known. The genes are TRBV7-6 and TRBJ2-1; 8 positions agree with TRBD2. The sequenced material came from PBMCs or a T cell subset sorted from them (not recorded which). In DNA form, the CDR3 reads TGTGCCAGCAGCCTAATTCTAGCGGGCACCAGCTCCTACAATGAGCAGTTCTTC. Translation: CASSLILAGTSSYNEQFF.